The clone carrying this T cell receptor beta chain was counted between two and nine times. Antigen unknown. The data derive from a study of CD8 T cells in ankylosing spondylitis. A single record per CDR3 protein comes from TCRdb applying MiXCR to the 5' RACE reads. The data show 350,000 to 550,000 distinct CDR3 sequences, with 26% seen just once and 0.89% held by the top ten. Points from the study as a whole: Those disease-linked clones were CD8+; they were also relatively rare in peripheral blood. A TCR beta motif made of fewer than ten highly homologous variants seemed typical of ankylosing spondylitis blood.

Per germline, CDR1 SGHDT and CDR2 YYEEEE. This CDR3 is 12 amino acids long. V lost 3 bases, J lost 7 bases, and 9 bases lay in between. This chain joins TRBV5-6 and TRBJ2-3; D not resolved. Sequenced sample: blood, either unsorted or a sorted T cell fraction (not recorded which). The clonotype originates from a male donor with ankylosing spondylitis. The CDR3 coding sequence is TGTGCCAGCAGCTCCCTTAAGAATACGCAGTATTTT. Translation gives CASSSLKNTQYF.